This T cell receptor beta chain is from a study of cytotoxic CD8 clonotypes in ibrutinib-treated CLL. Using immunoSEQ multiplex PCR, the repertoire was profiled, and TCRdb retains in-frame clones only, with some absent. This sample carries about 140,000 clones, 80% of them seen once, and the ten largest clones take 7.6%. CDR3 length equals 13 residues. The V end was cut by 1 base, the J end by 9 bases, with 10 bases between. Germline-derived CDR1 and CDR2 are MNHNS and SASEGT. The source is a human donor with chronic lymphocytic leukemia. The material was PBMCs, obtained after 36 months of ibrutinib treatment. The rearrangement uses TRBV6-1 and TRBJ1-5; D not resolved. CDR3 amino acids: CASSEVERLPQHF. Here the CDR3 DNA reads TGTGCCAGCAGTGAAGTAGAGAGGCTGCCCCAGCATTTT.